The rows below give T cell receptor beta chains drawn from one sample of a study of identical twins. One entry per CDR3 protein, called by TCRdb with MiXCR from the 5' RACE reads. The data hold about 890,000 distinct CDR3 sequences, with 9% to 15% observed a single time. This sample also belongs to another study, concerning yellow fever vaccine responses in identical twins.

Specimen: PBMCs. Receptor source: a woman aged 18-29 years in good health. Both conserved end residues are part of each CDR3. Each record gives: D gene, V gene, J gene, clone size, CDR3 protein, CDR3 DNA. D genes are given only for firm matches. A clone size is listed for some rows: how often the clone was seen (once, few, many), or a class if it is expanded.

d_gene: -; v_gene: TRBV2; j_gene: TRBJ2-1; abundance: -; CDR3aa: CVLLANNEQFF; CDR3nt: TGTGTCCTGTTGGCCAACAATGAGCAGTTCTTC
d_gene: -; v_gene: TRBV5-1; j_gene: TRBJ2-7; abundance: many; CDR3aa: CASSSGTTVYEQYF; CDR3nt: TGCGCCAGCAGTTCCGGGACAACGGTATACGAGCAGTACTTC
d_gene: -; v_gene: TRBV7-6; j_gene: TRBJ2-2; abundance: few; CDR3aa: CASSPSEAAVNTGELFF; CDR3nt: TGTGCCAGCAGCCCAAGTGAGGCGGCGGTGAACACCGGGGAGCTGTTTTTT
d_gene: -; v_gene: TRBV5-6; j_gene: TRBJ2-7; abundance: -; CDR3aa: CASSLATGVQYF; CDR3nt: TGTGCCAGCAGCTTGGCCACCGGGGTGCAGTACTTC
d_gene: -; v_gene: TRBV4-1; j_gene: TRBJ1-1; abundance: few; CDR3aa: CASSQDRRSEAFF; CDR3nt: TGCGCCAGCAGCCAAGATAGGAGATCTGAAGCTTTCTTT
d_gene: TRBD2; v_gene: TRBV20-1; j_gene: TRBJ2-1; abundance: few; CDR3aa: CSAPTSGRGNEQFF; CDR3nt: TGCAGTGCTCCCACTAGCGGGAGAGGCAATGAGCAGTTCTTC
d_gene: TRBD1; v_gene: TRBV6-1; j_gene: TRBJ1-5; abundance: few; CDR3aa: CASGKGTGTNQPQHF; CDR3nt: TGTGCCAGCGGGAAGGGGACAGGGACCAATCAGCCCCAGCATTTT
d_gene: -; v_gene: TRBV7-3; j_gene: TRBJ2-1; abundance: few; CDR3aa: CAISLMGDEQFF; CDR3nt: TGTGCCATCAGCTTAATGGGCGATGAGCAGTTCTTC
d_gene: TRBD2; v_gene: TRBV5-1; j_gene: TRBJ2-2; abundance: few; CDR3aa: CASSPGTSGTFTGELFF; CDR3nt: TGCGCCAGCAGCCCCGGGACTAGCGGGACCTTCACCGGGGAGCTGTTTTTT
d_gene: TRBD2; v_gene: TRBV7-9; j_gene: TRBJ2-3; abundance: few; CDR3aa: CASSPRTSGEITDTQYF; CDR3nt: TGTGCCAGCAGCCCTCGGACTAGCGGGGAGATCACAGATACGCAGTATTTT
d_gene: TRBD1; v_gene: TRBV5-1; j_gene: TRBJ2-7; abundance: -; CDR3aa: CASSWDRASYEQYF; CDR3nt: TGCGCCAGTAGCTGGGACAGGGCGTCCTACGAGCAGTACTTC
d_gene: -; v_gene: TRBV14; j_gene: TRBJ1-3; abundance: -; CDR3aa: CASSQGWGSGNTIYF; CDR3nt: TGTGCCAGCAGCCAGGGATGGGGTTCTGGAAACACCATATATTTT
d_gene: TRBD1; v_gene: TRBV18; j_gene: TRBJ2-3; abundance: few; CDR3aa: CASSPPGLRGPTDTQYF; CDR3nt: TGTGCCAGCTCACCCCCGGGATTAAGGGGGCCTACAGATACGCAGTATTTT
d_gene: TRBD1; v_gene: TRBV9; j_gene: TRBJ1-2; abundance: -; CDR3aa: CASNYLGQGAPLGYGYTF; CDR3nt: TGTGCCAGCAACTATCTGGGACAGGGGGCCCCTCTCGGATATGGCTACACCTTC
d_gene: TRBD2; v_gene: TRBV29-1; j_gene: TRBJ2-7; abundance: -; CDR3aa: CSVVTSGNSYEQYF; CDR3nt: TGCAGCGTCGTCACTAGCGGGAATTCCTACGAGCAGTACTTC
d_gene: TRBD1; v_gene: TRBV30; j_gene: TRBJ1-2; abundance: -; CDR3aa: CASRDTRGQGYNYGYTF; CDR3nt: TGTGCCAGTCGCGACACCAGGGGGCAGGGATATAACTATGGCTACACCTTC